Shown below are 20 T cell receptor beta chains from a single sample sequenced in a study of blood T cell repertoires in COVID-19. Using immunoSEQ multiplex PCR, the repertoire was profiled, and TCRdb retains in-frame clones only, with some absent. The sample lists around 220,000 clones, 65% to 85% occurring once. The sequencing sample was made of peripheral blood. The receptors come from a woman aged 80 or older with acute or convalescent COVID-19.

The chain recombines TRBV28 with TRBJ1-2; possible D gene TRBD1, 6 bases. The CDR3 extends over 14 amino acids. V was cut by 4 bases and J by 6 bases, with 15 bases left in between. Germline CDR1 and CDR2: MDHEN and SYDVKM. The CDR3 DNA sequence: TGTGCCAGCAGTTGGATTACAGGGAGGGATGGCTACACCTTC. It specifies CASSWITGRDGYTF.

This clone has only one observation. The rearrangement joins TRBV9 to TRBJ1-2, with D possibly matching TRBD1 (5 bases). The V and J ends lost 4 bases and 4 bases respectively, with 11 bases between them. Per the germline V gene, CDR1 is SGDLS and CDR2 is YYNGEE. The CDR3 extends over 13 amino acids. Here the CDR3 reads CASSPYTGYGYTF. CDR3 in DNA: TGTGCCAGCAGCCCCTACACAGGCTATGGCTACACCTTC.

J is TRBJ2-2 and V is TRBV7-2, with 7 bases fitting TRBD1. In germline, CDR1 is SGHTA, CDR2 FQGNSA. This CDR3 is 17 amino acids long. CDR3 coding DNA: TGTGCGCAAACCCCGACCGGGACAGCTCGGGGAACCGGGGAGCTGTTTTTT. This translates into CAQTPTGTARGTGELFF.

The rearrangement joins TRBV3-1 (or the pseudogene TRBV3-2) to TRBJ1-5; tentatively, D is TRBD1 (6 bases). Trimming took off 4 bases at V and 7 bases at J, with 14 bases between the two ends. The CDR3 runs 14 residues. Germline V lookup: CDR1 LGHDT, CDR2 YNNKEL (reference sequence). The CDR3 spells CASSPDRNRQPQHF. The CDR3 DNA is TGTGCCAGCAGCCCCGACAGGAATAGGCAGCCCCAGCATTTT.

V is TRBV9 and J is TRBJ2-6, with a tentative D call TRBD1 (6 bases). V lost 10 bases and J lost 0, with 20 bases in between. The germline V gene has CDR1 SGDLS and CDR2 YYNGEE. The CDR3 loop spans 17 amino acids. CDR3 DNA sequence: TGTGCCTCCCACAGGGCCGGATGGGACTCTGGGGCCAACGTCCTGACTTTC. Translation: CASHRAGWDSGANVLTF.

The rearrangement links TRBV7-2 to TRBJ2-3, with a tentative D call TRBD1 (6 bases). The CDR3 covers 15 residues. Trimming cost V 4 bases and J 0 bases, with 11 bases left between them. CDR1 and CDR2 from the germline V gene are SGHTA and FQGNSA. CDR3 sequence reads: CASSSDRSSTDTQYF. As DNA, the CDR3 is TGTGCCAGCAGCTCTGACAGGTCTAGCACAGATACGCAGTATTTT.

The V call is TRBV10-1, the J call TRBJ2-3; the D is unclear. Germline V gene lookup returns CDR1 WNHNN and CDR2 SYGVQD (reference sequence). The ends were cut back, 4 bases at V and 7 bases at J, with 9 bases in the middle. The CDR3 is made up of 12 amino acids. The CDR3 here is CASSATGYTQYF. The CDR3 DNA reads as TGCGCCAGCAGTGCGACCGGGTATACGCAGTATTTT.

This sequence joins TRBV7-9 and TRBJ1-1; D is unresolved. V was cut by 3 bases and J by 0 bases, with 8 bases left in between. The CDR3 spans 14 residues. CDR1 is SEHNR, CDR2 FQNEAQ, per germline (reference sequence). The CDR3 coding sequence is TGTGCCAGCAGCTTTACAGCCATGAACACTGAAGCTTTCTTT. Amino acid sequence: CASSFTAMNTEAFF.

CDR3 protein: CAISIGRGMGETQYF. The CDR3 DNA reads TGTGCCATCAGTATTGGACGGGGAATGGGGGAGACCCAGTACTTC. The chain links TRBV10-3 to TRBJ2-5, with a tentative D call TRBD2 (5 bases). The CDR3 extends over 15 amino acids. Germline V gene data show CDR1 as ENHRY and CDR2 as SYGVKD. Trimming removed 5 bases at V and 5 bases at J, with 18 bases between.

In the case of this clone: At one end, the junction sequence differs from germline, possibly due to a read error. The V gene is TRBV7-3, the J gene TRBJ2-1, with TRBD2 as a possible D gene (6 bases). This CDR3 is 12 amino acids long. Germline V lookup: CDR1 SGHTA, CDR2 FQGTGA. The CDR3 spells CANSGRDNEQFF. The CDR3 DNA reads TGTGCCAACAGCGGGCGGGACAATGAGCAGTTCTTC.

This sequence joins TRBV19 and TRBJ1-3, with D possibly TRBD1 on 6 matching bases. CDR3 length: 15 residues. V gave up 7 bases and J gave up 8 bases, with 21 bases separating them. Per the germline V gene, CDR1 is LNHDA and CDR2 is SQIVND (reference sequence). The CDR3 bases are TGTGCCAGTACCGATGGGGATACAGGGAGCGACACCATATATTTT. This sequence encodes CASTDGDTGSDTIYF.

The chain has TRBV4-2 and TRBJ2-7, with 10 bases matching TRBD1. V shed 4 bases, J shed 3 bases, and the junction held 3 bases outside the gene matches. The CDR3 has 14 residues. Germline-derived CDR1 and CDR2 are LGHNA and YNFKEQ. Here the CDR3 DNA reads TGTGCCAGCAGCCTGACAGGGGGCTACTACGAGCAGTACTTC. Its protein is CASSLTGGYYEQYF.

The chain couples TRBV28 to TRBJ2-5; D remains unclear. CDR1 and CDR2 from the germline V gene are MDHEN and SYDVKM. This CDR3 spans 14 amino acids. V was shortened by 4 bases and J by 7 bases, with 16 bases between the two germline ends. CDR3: CASSSSATTGTQYF. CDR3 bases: TGTGCCAGCAGTTCCTCGGCCACGACGGGGACCCAGTACTTC.

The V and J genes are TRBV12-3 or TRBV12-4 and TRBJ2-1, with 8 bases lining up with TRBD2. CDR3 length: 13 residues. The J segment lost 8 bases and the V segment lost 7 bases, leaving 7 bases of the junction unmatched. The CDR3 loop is CASIRGGLDEQFF. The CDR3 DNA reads TGTGCCAGCATCCGGGGGGGGCTGGATGAGCAGTTCTTC.

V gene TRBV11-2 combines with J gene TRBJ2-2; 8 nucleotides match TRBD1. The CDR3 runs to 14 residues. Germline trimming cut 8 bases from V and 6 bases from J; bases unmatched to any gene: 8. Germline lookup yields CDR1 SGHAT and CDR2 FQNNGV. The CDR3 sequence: CASGRQGKAGELFF. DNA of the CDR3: TGTGCCAGCGGCCGACAGGGGAAGGCCGGGGAGCTGTTTTTT.

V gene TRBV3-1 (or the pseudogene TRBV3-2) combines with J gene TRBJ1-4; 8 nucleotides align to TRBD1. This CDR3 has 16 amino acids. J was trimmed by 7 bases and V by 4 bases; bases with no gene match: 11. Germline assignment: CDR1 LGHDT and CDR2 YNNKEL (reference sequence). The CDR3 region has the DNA TGTGCCAGCAGCCTCCGCCAACAGGGGGAATTTGAAAAACTGTTTTTT. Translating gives CASSLRQQGEFEKLFF.

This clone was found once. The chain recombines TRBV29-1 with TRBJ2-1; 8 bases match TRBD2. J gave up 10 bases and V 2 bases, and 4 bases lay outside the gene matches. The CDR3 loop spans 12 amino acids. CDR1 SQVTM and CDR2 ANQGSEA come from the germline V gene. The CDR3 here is CSVERSGGEQFF. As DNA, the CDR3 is TGCAGCGTTGAACGGAGCGGGGGCGAGCAGTTCTTC.

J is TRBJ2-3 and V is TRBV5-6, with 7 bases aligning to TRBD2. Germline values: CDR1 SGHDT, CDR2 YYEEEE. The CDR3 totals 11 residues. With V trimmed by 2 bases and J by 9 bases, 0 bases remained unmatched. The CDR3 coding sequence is TGTGCCAGCAGCTTCGGGGGGACGCAGTATTTT. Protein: CASSFGGTQYF.

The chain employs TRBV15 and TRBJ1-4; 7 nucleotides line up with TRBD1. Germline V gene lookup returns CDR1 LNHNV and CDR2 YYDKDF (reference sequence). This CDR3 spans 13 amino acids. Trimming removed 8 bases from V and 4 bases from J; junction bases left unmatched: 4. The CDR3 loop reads CATSRDSNEKLFF. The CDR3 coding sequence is TGTGCCACCTCCCGGGACAGTAATGAAAAACTGTTTTTT.

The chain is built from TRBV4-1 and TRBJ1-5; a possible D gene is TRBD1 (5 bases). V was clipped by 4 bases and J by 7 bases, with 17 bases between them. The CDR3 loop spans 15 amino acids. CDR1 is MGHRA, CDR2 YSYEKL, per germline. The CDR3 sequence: CASSRLLQGTQPQHF. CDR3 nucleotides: TGCGCCAGCAGCCGTTTACTCCAGGGTACCCAGCCCCAGCATTTT.